The 15 T cell receptor beta chains listed next were all sequenced from one sample in a study of blood T cells in healthy people across ages. Next came a second PCR, run for about 7 to 12 cycles, which used a sample-barcoded 5' primer along with a J-beta primer mix. One entry per CDR3 protein, called by TCRdb with MiXCR from the 5' RACE reads. The sample yields 500,000 to 650,000 distinct CDR3 sequences, around a quarter seen once. A further study also used this sample, focusing on T cells of mothers and their children.

Sequenced input: blood. These receptors were collected from a boy aged 2 to 10 in good health.

This chain uses TRBV5-5 with TRBJ2-5, with a weak D call TRBD1 (5 bases). Gene TRBJ2-1 matches the end of the DNA better, so the J call may be wrong. Germline CDR1 SGHKS, CDR2 YYEKEE (reference sequence). CDR3 length: 13 amino acids. The CDR3 protein is CASSDGAYNEQFF. The CDR3 nucleotides are TGTGCCAGCAGTGATGGGGCATACAATGAGCAGTTCTTC.

This clonotype was counted only a few times. This chain joins TRBV6-6 and TRBJ1-2; a weak D match, TRBD1 (6 bases). The CDR3 has 14 residues. Germline V CDR1 and CDR2: MNHNY, SVGAGI (reference sequence). The V end was cut by 8 bases, the J end by 4 bases, with 17 bases between. CDR3 region: CASSQARGIYGYTF. In nucleotides, the CDR3 is TGTGCCAGCTCCCAGGCCAGGGGTATCTATGGCTACACCTTC.

This clonotype has just a few counts. The CDR3 loop reads CASSKALWTGRPLFCYEQYF. CDR3 DNA: TGTGCCAGCAGCAAAGCGCTTTGGACAGGGAGACCGCTCTTTTGCTACGAGCAGTACTTC. The chain combines TRBV21-1 with TRBJ2-7; whether TRBD1, the table's D call, matches the DNA was not checked. TRBV21-1 is annotated as a pseudogene. CDR3 size: 20 residues.

The V gene is TRBV5-6, the J gene TRBJ1-1; perhaps TRBD1 as D (6 bases). This CDR3 region has 14 residues. V lost 7 bases to trimming and J lost 4 bases, with 17 bases between them. The germline V gene has CDR1 SGHDT and CDR2 YYEEEE. CDR3 loop: CASWNQGSATEAFF. Written as DNA, the CDR3 is TGTGCCAGCTGGAATCAGGGGTCGGCCACTGAAGCTTTCTTT.

This clonotype came up a few times. J is TRBJ1-4 and V is TRBV10-3; 9 bases line up with TRBD1. Losses at the gene ends were 4 bases for V and 4 bases for J; bases not matched to a gene: 7. Germline lookup yields CDR1 ENHRY and CDR2 SYGVKD. This CDR3 has 16 amino acids. The CDR3 region is CAISGPRQGDNEKLFF. CDR3 nucleotides: TGTGCCATCAGTGGTCCACGACAGGGGGATAATGAAAAACTGTTTTTT.

The chain uses TRBV20-1 and TRBJ1-5, with 10 bases fitting TRBD1. The CDR3 covers 14 residues. V was clipped by 6 bases and J by 4 bases; unmatched bases: 6. Germline V gene sequence: CDR1 DFQATT, CDR2 SNEGSKA (reference sequence). In DNA form, the CDR3 reads TGCAGTGCGACCAGGGACAGGGGAAATCAGCCCCAGCATTTT. Residues: CSATRDRGNQPQHF.

The rearrangement uses TRBV7-9 and TRBJ2-7; the D gene is possibly TRBD1 (5 bases). With the DNA end fitting TRBJ2-5 better, the J assignment may be wrong. Germline V gene lookup returns CDR1 SEHNR and CDR2 FQNEAQ (reference sequence). The CDR3 covers 15 residues. The CDR3 DNA sequence: TGTGCCAGCAGCTCTGAAATTGGGGCTCAAGAGACCCAGTACTTC. Translated, it gives CASSSEIGAQETQYF.

This clonotype came up a few times. This chain joins TRBV20-1 and TRBJ2-7; TRBD1 aligns across 11 bases. This CDR3 is 14 amino acids long. After removal of 0 bases from V and 3 bases from J, the junction contained 1 base not matched to a gene. Germline CDR1 is DFQATT and CDR2 is SNEGSKA (reference sequence). The CDR3 coding sequence is TGCAGTGCTAGAGAGGGGACAGGGGGCTACGAGCAGTACTTC. It codes for CSAREGTGGYEQYF.

CDR3 bases: TGTGCCAGCAGCCCGTCGAGACTAGCGGTACAAGAGACCCAGTACTTC. Its protein is CASSPSRLAVQETQYF. This chain links TRBV7-9 with TRBJ2-5; 9 nucleotides line up with TRBD2. Germline CDR1 reads SEHNR; CDR2 reads FQNEAQ (reference sequence). The CDR3 length is 16 residues. V was clipped by 5 bases and J by 2 bases; unmatched bases: 9. Variable domain in full (rest from reference TRBV7-9 and TRBJ2-5): DTGVSQNPRHKITKRGQNVTFRCDPISEHNRLYWYRQTLGQGPEFLTYFQNEAQLEKSRLLSDRFSAERPKGSFSTLEIQRTEQGDSAMYLCASSPSRLAVQETQYFGPGTRLLVL.

V is TRBV20-1 and J is TRBJ2-3; D gene ambiguous. The CDR3 contains 14 residues. V was trimmed by 6 bases and J by 0 bases, leaving 13 bases between them. Germline V gene sequence: CDR1 DFQATT, CDR2 SNEGSKA (reference sequence). In DNA, the CDR3 is TGCAGTGCGCCTGACTGGCGGAGCACAGATACGCAGTATTTT. Translation gives CSAPDWRSTDTQYF.

This chain joins TRBV27 and TRBJ2-2; D might be TRBD1 (5 bases). CDR3 size: 16 residues. Looked up from germline, CDR1 is MNHEY and CDR2 is SMNVEV (reference sequence). The V end lost 8 bases, the J end lost 4 bases, and 20 bases lay between the germline ends. The CDR3 sequence: CASRWGSMASTGELFF. The CDR3 DNA reads as TGTGCCAGCCGGTGGGGCAGTATGGCGAGCACCGGGGAGCTGTTTTTT.

The rearrangement joins TRBV10-3 to TRBJ2-7; perhaps D is TRBD1 or TRBD2 (5 bases each). The CDR3 is 15 residues long. Germline values: CDR1 ENHRY, CDR2 SYGVKD. Between the trimmed V and J ends, which lost 4 bases and 0 bases, there was a span of 13 bases. The CDR3 bases are TGTGCCATCAGTGGGTCGCCAGGGACCTCCTACGAGCAGTACTTC. Encoded protein: CAISGSPGTSYEQYF.

The table lists this clonotype with a few counts. The chain couples TRBV5-1 to TRBJ2-5, with 10 bases identical to TRBD2. Germline CDR1 reads SGHRS; CDR2 reads YFSETQ. The CDR3 has 16 amino acids. Trimming at V came to 0 bases and at J to 5 bases, leaving 7 bases not matched to a gene. The CDR3 region has the DNA TGCGCCAGCAGCTTGGAAGCGGGAGGGCCGGAGGAGACCCAGTACTTC. It yields the protein CASSLEAGGPEETQYF.

This clonotype was counted between two and nine times. This chain uses TRBV10-2 with TRBJ1-4; possible D gene TRBD1, 5 bases. This CDR3 is 13 amino acids long. V was cut by 2 bases and J by 8 bases, with 9 bases left in between. From germline, CDR1 is WSHSY and CDR2 SAAADI. The CDR3 protein is CASSEQGGEKLFF. CDR3 in DNA: TGCGCCAGCAGTGAGCAGGGAGGCGAAAAACTGTTTTTT.

The chain couples TRBV2 to TRBJ2-7; 8 bases line up with TRBD1. The V gene's germline CDR1 is SNHLY and CDR2 FYNNEI. V lost 6 bases and J lost 3; bases outside the gene matches: 10. This CDR3 region has 15 residues. CDR3 sequence: CASRPRDRPNYEQYF. The CDR3 bases are TGTGCCAGCAGACCCCGGGACAGGCCAAACTACGAGCAGTACTTC.